The 9 T cell receptor beta chains below all came from one sample that was sequenced in a study of T cell responses to AZD1222 COVID-19 vaccine. Assay used: immunoSEQ multiplex PCR; TCRdb lists only in-frame clones, some missing. The table shows about 54,000 clones, with around nine tenths occurring only once. Sequences were derived from peripheral blood, sampled on day 0 of AZD1222 vaccination. The receptors derive from an adult in good health.

This chain connects TRBV28 to TRBJ2-4; TRBD1 is a possible D gene (5 bases). The V gene lost 6 bases and the J gene lost 3 bases, with 18 bases spanning the gap. CDR1 and CDR2 from the germline V gene are MDHEN and SYDVKM. The CDR3 length is 16 residues. The CDR3 region has the DNA TGTGCCAGCAGCGACGCGACAGTTTCGGGCAAAAACATTCAGTACTTC. Amino acid sequence: CASSDATVSGKNIQYF.

The CDR3 is CASSDGGMGYGYTF. Written as DNA, the CDR3 is TGTGCCAGCAGTGACGGGGGGATGGGCTATGGCTACACCTTC. V is TRBV25-1 and J is TRBJ1-2; tentatively, D is TRBD1 (5 bases). Germline V gives CDR1 MGHDK, CDR2 SYGVNS. V was cut by 3 bases and J by 4 bases, with 12 bases left in between. The CDR3 has 14 amino acids.

This clone was counted once. Mismatch with germline at one junction end may stem from a read error. The chain is built from TRBV2 and TRBJ2-5; the match to TRBD2 covers 9 bases. Germline V CDR1 and CDR2: SNHLY, FYNNEI. The CDR3 covers 14 residues. CDR3 loop: CASREAGGRETQYF. Here the CDR3 DNA reads TGTGCCAGCAGAGAAGCGGGGGGCCGGGAGACCCAGTACTTC.

The V and J genes are TRBV5-1 and TRBJ1-4, with D perhaps matching TRBD1 (5 bases). Trimming pared 3 bases from V and 3 bases from J, leaving 12 bases between. The CDR3 has 15 residues. Germline assignment: CDR1 SGHRS and CDR2 YFSETQ. This chain's CDR3 is CASSYQGVPNEKLFF. The CDR3 DNA is TGCGCCAGCAGCTACCAGGGAGTCCCTAATGAAAAACTGTTTTTT. The whole variable domain, remainder taken from reference TRBV5-1 and TRBJ1-4, is KAGVTQTPRYLIKTRGQQVTLSCSPISGHRSVSWYQQTPGQGLQFLFEYFSETQRNKGNFPGRFSGRQFSNSRSEMNVSTLELGDSALYLCASSYQGVPNEKLFFGSGTQLSVL.

This clone is a singleton in its sample. The rearrangement links TRBV9 to TRBJ2-7, with D maybe TRBD2 (5 bases). V lost 7 bases, J lost 0 bases, and 17 bases lay in between. There are 15 residues in the CDR3. Germline V gene sequence: CDR1 SGDLS, CDR2 YYNGEE. The CDR3 loop reads CASSLEGRSSYEQYF. Written as DNA, the CDR3 is TGTGCCAGCTCCCTAGAGGGCAGGAGCTCCTACGAGCAGTACTTC.

The chain joins TRBV7-9 to TRBJ1-6, with 8 bases lining up with TRBD1. J lost 7 bases, V lost 8 bases, and 7 bases had no gene match. The CDR3 loop spans 14 amino acids. CDR1 is SEHNR, CDR2 FQNEAQ, per germline (reference sequence). The CDR3 sequence is CASVTGGLNSPLHF. The CDR3, as DNA: TGTGCCAGCGTTACAGGGGGACTAAATTCACCCCTCCACTTT. Full variable domain (missing parts from reference TRBV7-9 and TRBJ1-6): DTGVSQNPRHKITKRGQNVTFRCDPISEHNRLYWYRQTLGQGPEFLTYFQNEAQLEKSRLLSDRFSAERPKGSFSTLEIQRTEQGDSAMYLCASVTGGLNSPLHFGNGTRLTVT.

The chain recombines TRBV5-8 with TRBJ2-1; 7 bases fit TRBD1. The CDR3 has 15 residues. Trimming at V came to 3 bases and at J to 0 bases, leaving 3 bases not matched to a gene. Germline loops: CDR1 SGHTS, CDR2 YDEGEE. The CDR3 reads CASSWGQISYNEQFF. DNA for the CDR3: TGTGCCAGCAGCTGGGGACAGATCTCCTACAATGAGCAGTTCTTC.

The chain carries TRBV19 and TRBJ2-7, with unresolved D. With 8 bases removed from V and 1 base from J, the gap between germline ends came to 15 bases. This CDR3 is built from 14 residues. Germline CDR1 reads LNHDA; CDR2 reads SQIVND (reference sequence). CDR3 amino acids: CASRGDTDSYEQYF. DNA of the CDR3: TGTGCCAGTCGTGGCGACACGGATTCCTACGAGCAGTACTTC.

This clone has a single count. The chain recombines TRBV6-6 with TRBJ1-5; D is ambiguous. Per the germline V gene, CDR1 is MNHNY and CDR2 is SVGAGI (reference sequence). The CDR3 covers 14 residues. V was shortened by 0 bases and J by 2 bases, with 5 bases between the two germline ends. The CDR3 is CASSYSSGNQPQHF. The CDR3, as DNA: TGTGCCAGCAGTTACTCGTCAGGCAATCAGCCCCAGCATTTT.